The 16 T cell receptor beta chains reported below all come from one sample, sequenced in a study of shared clonotypes between healthy human individuals. Measured with immunoSEQ multiplex PCR; TCRdb has only the in-frame clones, and not every one. The data show millions of clones, approximately 90% seen once. The sequencing sample was made of naive CD4+ T cells sorted from blood. Subset: CD45RA+ positively selected. Source of these receptors: a man younger than 30 in good health.

The chain employs TRBV5-1 and TRBJ2-2; no clear D gene. Per germline, CDR1 SGHRS and CDR2 YFSETQ. There are 15 residues in the CDR3. Deletions cut 0 bases from V and 1 base from J, with 7 bases between. CDR3 DNA sequence: TGCGCCAGCAGCTTGGATAGTCGGAACACCGGGGAGCTGTTTTTT. This encodes CASSLDSRNTGELFF.

This rearrangement joins TRBV9 to TRBJ1-2; unclear D gene. CDR1 is SGDLS and CDR2 is YYNGEE in the germline V gene. The CDR3 extends over 12 amino acids. The V and J ends lost 3 bases and 6 bases respectively, with 9 bases between them. The CDR3 DNA follows: TGTGCCAGCAGCGGAGAGAGAAATGGCTACACCTTC. It encodes CASSGERNGYTF. Variable domain in full (rest from reference TRBV9 and TRBJ1-2): DSGVTQTPKHLITATGQRVTLRCSPRSGDLSVYWYQQSLDQGLQFLIQYYNGEERAKGNILERFSAQQFPDLHSELNLSSLELGDSALYFCASSGERNGYTFGSGTRLTVV.

The chain combines TRBV7-8 with TRBJ2-7; 9 nucleotides line up with TRBD2. In germline, CDR1 is SGHVS, CDR2 FQNEAQ. V was pared by 1 base and J by 0 bases, with 4 bases of the junction left unmatched. The CDR3 length is 16 residues. Here the CDR3 DNA reads TGTGCCAGCAGCTTAGGACTAGCGGAGGTCTCCTACGAGCAGTACTTC. Encoded protein: CASSLGLAEVSYEQYF.

The chain carries TRBV10-3 and TRBJ2-3; 9 nucleotides agree with TRBD2. This CDR3 has 14 residues. V gave up 11 bases and J gave up 3 bases; unmatched junction bases: 9. Germline V gene lookup returns CDR1 ENHRY and CDR2 SYGVKD. Written as DNA, the CDR3 is TGTGCCTCCCGGGCTAGCGGGGAGACAGATACGCAGTATTTT. As protein: CASRASGETDTQYF.

To note about this clone: Other DNA sequences in the sample encode the same CDR3. The chain couples TRBV10-3 to TRBJ2-7; D unclear. The V end lost 6 bases, the J end lost 0 bases, and 6 bases lay between the germline ends. CDR1 and CDR2 from the germline V gene are ENHRY and SYGVKD. The length of the CDR3 is 12 residues. CDR3 loop: CAIRGSSYEQYF. CDR3 DNA sequence: TGTGCCATCAGGGGCAGCTCCTACGAGCAGTACTTC.

The rearrangement joins TRBV5-4 to TRBJ2-7; D remains ambiguous. V was trimmed by 4 bases and J by 0 bases, leaving 11 bases between them. The CDR3 has 14 amino acids. Per germline, CDR1 SGHNT and CDR2 YYREEE (reference sequence). CDR3 nucleotides: TGTGCCAGCAGCCCGGCAGGAGACTCCTACGAGCAGTACTTC. Its protein product is CASSPAGDSYEQYF.

DNA of the CDR3: TGTGCCAGCAGTTCAGGGCTCGCCTCCTATAATTCACCCCTCCACTTT. Protein: CASSSGLASYNSPLHF. The chain has TRBV5-5 and TRBJ1-6; possibly TRBD1 for D (5 bases). Trimming shortened V by 5 bases and J by 0 bases, and 12 bases separated the two germline ends. Germline V gene sequence: CDR1 SGHKS, CDR2 YYEKEE (reference sequence). This CDR3 spans 16 amino acids.

A note on this clone: Other DNA sequences in this sample translate to the same CDR3. The genes are TRBV11-2 and TRBJ2-5; D not resolved. The V gene lost 5 bases and the J gene lost 2 bases, with 9 bases spanning the gap. This CDR3 is 13 amino acids long. Germline V CDR1 and CDR2: SGHAT, FQNNGV. The CDR3 is CASSPGRQETQYF. In DNA form, the CDR3 reads TGTGCCAGCAGCCCTGGACGACAAGAGACCCAGTACTTC. The variable domain in full, with the rest retrieved from reference TRBV11-2 and TRBJ2-5, is EAGVAQSPRYKIIEKRQSVAFWCNPISGHATLYWYQQILGQGPKLLIQFQNNGVVDDSQLPKDRFSAERLKGVDSTLKIQPAKLEDSAVYLCASSPGRQETQYFGPGTRLLVL.

The chain recombines TRBV11-3 with TRBJ2-7, with D possibly being TRBD1 (5 bases). Germline V lookup: CDR1 SGHNT, CDR2 YENEEA. Trimming left V 5 bases short and J 2 bases short, with 13 bases between. The CDR3 length is 14 residues. The CDR3 region has the DNA TGTGCCAGCAGCCAGGGTGGGGCCGCCTACGAGCAGTACTTC. Amino acid sequence: CASSQGGAAYEQYF.

The J gene is TRBJ1-2, the V gene TRBV6-5, with TRBD1 identical over 9 bases. Looked up from germline, CDR1 is MNHEY and CDR2 is SVGAGI. The V and J ends lost 6 bases and 6 bases, in that order; junction bases with no gene match: 8. This CDR3 has 14 amino acids. This CDR3 reads CASRVQGARDGYTF. Written as DNA, the CDR3 is TGTGCCAGCAGGGTACAGGGGGCGCGGGATGGCTACACCTTC.

The chain has TRBV5-4 and TRBJ2-7; 7 nucleotides match TRBD1. Trimming cost V 4 bases and J 7 bases; bases outside gene matches: 8. CDR3 length equals 13 residues. Germline lookup yields CDR1 SGHNT and CDR2 YYREEE (reference sequence). CDR3 in DNA: TGTGCCAGCAGCCCACAGGGGATGGGTGAGCAGTACTTC. Encoded protein: CASSPQGMGEQYF.

In its sample, this clone was seen once. This chain uses TRBV6-4 with TRBJ2-1, with 9 bases matching TRBD2. The ends lost 7 bases at V and 5 bases at J; junction bases unmatched: 3. This CDR3 has 13 residues. Germline V gives CDR1 MRHNA, CDR2 SNTAGT. This chain's CDR3 is CASKGLANNEQFF. DNA for the CDR3: TGTGCCAGCAAGGGACTAGCCAACAATGAGCAGTTCTTC.

V usage is TRBV18 and J usage is TRBJ2-5; TRBD1 might be the D (5 bases). V shed 2 bases and J shed 2 bases, with 12 bases lying between them. CDR1 and CDR2 (germline): KGHSH, LQKENI. The CDR3 totals 15 residues. CDR3 residues: CASSPRWGRQETQYF. The CDR3 DNA follows: TGTGCCAGCTCACCAAGGTGGGGCCGTCAAGAGACCCAGTACTTC.

DNA of the CDR3: TGTGCCATCAGTGAGTCCGGGGGGCCTAGCGATGGCTACACCTTC. This encodes CAISESGGPSDGYTF. The chain joins TRBV10-3 to TRBJ1-2, with TRBD1 as a possible D gene (6 bases). The CDR3 spans 15 residues. The germline CDR1 and CDR2 sequences are ENHRY and SYGVKD. The germline V and J ends were trimmed by 0 bases and 6 bases, with 14 bases remaining between them.

As concerns this clone: This CDR3 is also generated by other DNA sequences in the sample. The V gene is TRBV19, the J gene TRBJ1-2; D is possibly TRBD1 (5 bases). V was pared by 5 bases and J by 5 bases, with 9 bases between. Germline V gives CDR1 LNHDA, CDR2 SQIVND (reference sequence). CDR3 length: 12 residues. CDR3 amino acids: CASSRDGYGYTF. In nucleotides, the CDR3 is TGTGCCAGTAGTCGGGACGGTTATGGCTACACCTTC.

This clone has just a few counts. The same CDR3 can be traced to other DNA sequences in this sample. The genes are TRBV6-5 and TRBJ1-2; maybe TRBD1 (5 bases). Germline CDR1 MNHEY, CDR2 SVGAGI. This CDR3 contains 13 residues. V lost 0 bases to trimming and J lost 4 bases, with 6 bases between them. The CDR3 DNA reads TGTGCCAGCAGTTACTCGGGGGGCTATGGCTACACCTTC. Amino acids: CASSYSGGYGYTF.